This entry lists 9 T cell receptor beta chains sequenced from one sample in a study of siplizumab effects on memory and regulatory T cells. Sequencing was performed with immunoSEQ multiplex PCR; in TCRdb, only in-frame clones are kept and a portion is missing. The repertoire holds more than 95,000 clones, with roughly 93% as singletons. The sample comprised Tregs sorted from blood. The receptors here all came from a human donor in good health.

The chain carries TRBV18 and TRBJ1-1, with 7 bases matching TRBD1. The CDR3 contains 15 residues. V dropped 3 bases and J dropped 0; count of bases not matched to a gene: 4. From germline, CDR1 is KGHSH and CDR2 LQKENI. CDR3 in amino acids: CASSPGQRLNTEAFF. The CDR3 DNA follows: TGTGCCAGCTCACCGGGACAGAGGTTGAACACTGAAGCTTTCTTT.

CDR3 amino acids: CSASSGETQFF. The CDR3 region has the DNA TGCAGTGCTTCTAGCGGGGAGACGCAGTTCTTC. The J gene is TRBJ2-1, the V gene TRBV20-1; the match to TRBD2 covers 9 bases. V gave up 5 bases and J gave up 12 bases; unmatched junction bases: 5. Germline-derived CDR1 and CDR2 are DFQATT and SNEGSKA (reference sequence). The CDR3 covers 11 residues.

The V gene is TRBV9, the J gene TRBJ1-2; no clear D. With 5 bases removed from V and 2 bases from J, the gap between germline ends came to 7 bases. Germline V CDR1 and CDR2: SGDLS, YYNGEE. The CDR3 is 12 residues long. The CDR3 region is CASRGLNYGYTF. In nucleotides, the CDR3 is TGTGCCAGCAGGGGTCTGAACTATGGCTACACCTTC.

The V gene is TRBV6-5, the J gene TRBJ2-1, with 7 bases lining up with TRBD2. The trim removed 4 bases at V and 0 bases at J, leaving 3 bases unmatched. The CDR3 runs to 15 residues. Germline CDR1 and CDR2: MNHEY and SVGAGI. The CDR3 nucleotides are TGTGCCAGCAGTTTCGGCGGGAGCTCCTACAATGAGCAGTTCTTC. It specifies CASSFGGSSYNEQFF.

This chain uses TRBV4-3 with TRBJ2-2, with 12 bases matching TRBD2. The CDR3 spans 19 residues. Unmatched junction bases numbered 10, after V lost 1 base and J lost 4 bases. Germline values: CDR1 LGHNA, CDR2 YSLEER. The CDR3 DNA reads as TGCGCCAGCAGCCAAGGCCTGACTAGCGGGAGTTTGAGCACCGGGGAGCTGTTTTTT. Encoded protein: CASSQGLTSGSLSTGELFF.

The rearrangement links TRBV19 to TRBJ2-5; possible D gene TRBD1, 6 bases. Trimming took 3 bases from V and 1 from J, leaving 9 bases between them. Germline-derived CDR1 and CDR2 are LNHDA and SQIVND (reference sequence). The CDR3 consists of 14 residues. CDR3 sequence reads: CASSIRTAQETQYF. As DNA, the CDR3 is TGTGCCAGTAGTATTCGGACAGCCCAAGAGACCCAGTACTTC.

The CDR3 DNA reads as TGTGCCAGCAGCAAAGAGGGGACAGGAACGAACAATGAGCAGTTCTTC. As protein: CASSKEGTGTNNEQFF. V usage is TRBV21-1 and J usage is TRBJ2-1; the table's D call TRBD1 went unverified against the DNA. TRBV21-1 is a documented pseudogene. This CDR3 has 16 amino acids.

The V call is TRBV5-1, the J call TRBJ1-2; D uncertain. The V and J ends lost 1 base and 8 bases respectively, with 12 bases between them. Germline CDR1 is SGHRS and CDR2 is YFSETQ. CDR3 length equals 13 residues. The CDR3 DNA reads TGCGCCAGCAGCTTGAGCTCGATGAGGGGCTACACCTTC. It translates to CASSLSSMRGYTF.

This chain links TRBV11-2 with TRBJ2-1, with 8 nucleotides matching TRBD2. Germline V gives CDR1 SGHAT, CDR2 FQNNGV. The CDR3 consists of 14 residues. V was pared by 6 bases and J by 8 bases, with 9 bases of the junction left unmatched. The CDR3 spells CASRTRGGSHEQFF. CDR3 DNA: TGTGCCAGCAGAACCCGCGGGGGGTCCCATGAGCAGTTCTTC.